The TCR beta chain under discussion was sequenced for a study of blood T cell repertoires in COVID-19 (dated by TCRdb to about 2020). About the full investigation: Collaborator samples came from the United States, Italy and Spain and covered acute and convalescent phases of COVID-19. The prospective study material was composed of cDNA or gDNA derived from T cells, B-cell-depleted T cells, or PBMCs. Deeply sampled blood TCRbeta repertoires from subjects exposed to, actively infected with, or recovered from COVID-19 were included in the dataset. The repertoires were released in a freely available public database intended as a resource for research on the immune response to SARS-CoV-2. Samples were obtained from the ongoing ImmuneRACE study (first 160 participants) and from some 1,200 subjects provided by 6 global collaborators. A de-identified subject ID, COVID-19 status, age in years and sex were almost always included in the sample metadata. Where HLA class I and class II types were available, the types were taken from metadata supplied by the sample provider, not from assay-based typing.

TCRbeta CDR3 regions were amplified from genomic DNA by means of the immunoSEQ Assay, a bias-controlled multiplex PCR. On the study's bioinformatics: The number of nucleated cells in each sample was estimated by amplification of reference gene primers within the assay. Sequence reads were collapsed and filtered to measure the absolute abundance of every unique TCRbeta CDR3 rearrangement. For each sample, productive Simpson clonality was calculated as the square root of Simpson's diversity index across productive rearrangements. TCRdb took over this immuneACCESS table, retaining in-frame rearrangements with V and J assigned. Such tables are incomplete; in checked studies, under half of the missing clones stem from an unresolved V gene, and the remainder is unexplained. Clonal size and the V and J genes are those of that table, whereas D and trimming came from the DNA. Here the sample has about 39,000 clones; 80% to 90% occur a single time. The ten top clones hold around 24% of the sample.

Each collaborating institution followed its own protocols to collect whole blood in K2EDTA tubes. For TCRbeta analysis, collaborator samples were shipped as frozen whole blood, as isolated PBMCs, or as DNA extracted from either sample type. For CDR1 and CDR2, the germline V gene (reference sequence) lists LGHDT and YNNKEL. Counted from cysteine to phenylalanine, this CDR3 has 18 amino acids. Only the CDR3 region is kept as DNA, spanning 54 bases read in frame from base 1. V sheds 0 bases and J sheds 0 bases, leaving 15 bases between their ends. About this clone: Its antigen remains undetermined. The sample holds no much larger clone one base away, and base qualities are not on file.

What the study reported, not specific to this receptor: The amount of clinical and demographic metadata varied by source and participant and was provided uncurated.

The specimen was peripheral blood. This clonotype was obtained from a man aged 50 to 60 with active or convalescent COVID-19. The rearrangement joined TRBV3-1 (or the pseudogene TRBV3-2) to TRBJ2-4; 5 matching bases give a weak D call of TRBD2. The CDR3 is CASSQDRVRDLAKNIQYF. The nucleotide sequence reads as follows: TGTGCCAGCAGCCAAGATAGGGTGAGGGATCTAGCCAAAAACATTCAGTACTTC.